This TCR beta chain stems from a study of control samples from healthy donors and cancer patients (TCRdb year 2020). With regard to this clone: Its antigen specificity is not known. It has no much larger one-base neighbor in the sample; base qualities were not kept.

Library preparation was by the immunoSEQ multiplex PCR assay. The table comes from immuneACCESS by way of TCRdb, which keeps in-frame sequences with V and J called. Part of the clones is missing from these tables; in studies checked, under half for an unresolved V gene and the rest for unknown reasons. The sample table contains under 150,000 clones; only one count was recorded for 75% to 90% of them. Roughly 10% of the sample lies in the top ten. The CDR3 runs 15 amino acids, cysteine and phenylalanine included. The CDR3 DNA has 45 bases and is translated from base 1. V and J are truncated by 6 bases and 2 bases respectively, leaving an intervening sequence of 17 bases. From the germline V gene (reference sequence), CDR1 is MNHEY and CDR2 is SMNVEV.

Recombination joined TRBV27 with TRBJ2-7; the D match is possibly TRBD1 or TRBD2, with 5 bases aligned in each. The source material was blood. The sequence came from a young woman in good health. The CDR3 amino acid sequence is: CASSRPGTVTYEQYF. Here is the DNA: TGTGCCAGCAGCCGACCCGGGACGGTGACCTACGAGCAGTACTTC.